One T cell receptor (beta chain) is described in this entry. The sample originates from a study of blood T cell repertoires in COVID-19. The CDR3 totals 13 residues. The V gene's germline CDR1 is MNHEY and CDR2 SMNVEV (reference sequence). V lost 8 bases to trimming and J lost 5 bases, with 15 bases between them. Libraries were prepared by immunoSEQ multiplex PCR; TCRdb keeps only in-frame clonotypes and omits some of them. In the table there are around 250,000 clones, approximately 85% of which are singletons. The chain couples TRBV27 to TRBJ1-1; D uncertain. Material: peripheral blood. The receptor was derived from a man aged 50 to 60 with active or convalescent COVID-19. DNA for the CDR3: TGTGCCAGCGCGACTCCATCGGGGACTGAAGCTTTCTTT. Residues: CASATPSGTEAFF.